The following is a T cell receptor (beta chain) sequence with its context. This clonotype occurred a few times. The antigen it recognizes is unknown. The record has no base qualities; no much larger clone is one base away. The source of the sample is a study of early T cells in non-severe SARS-CoV-2 infection (dated by TCRdb to the early 2020s). Study-wide context: TCR sequencing used bulk RNA from unsorted whole blood, so alpha and beta chains could not be paired.

Libraries came from 5' RACE. TCRdb records NextSeq 500 as the sequencer. To correct for sequencing error and PCR bias, the TCR library protocol tagged individual cDNA molecules with unique molecular identifiers. Sequencing covered both TCR alpha and beta chains, and within each sample the abundances of alpha and beta sequences were tightly co-correlated. The paper's processing steps were these. Decombinator V4 was used to perform V gene, J gene and CDR3 annotation of TCR sequences. Expanded TCRs were defined as changing significantly between any two time points under a Poisson model with p below 0.0001. TCR abundances were normalised to the total number of TCRs sequenced in each sample and reported as counts per million. TRAV1-2 paired with TRAJ12, TRAJ20 or TRAJ33 defined MAIT TCRs, while TRAV10 paired with TRAJ18 defined iNKT TCRs. VDJdb, accessed 1 November 2021, was searched for CMV, EBV and SARS-CoV-2 annotated TCRs, with TCRs annotated for multiple antigens excluded. TCRdb trimmed the raw reads at Q25, called clones with MiXCR and kept productive beta chains. Each CDR3 protein appears once, grouped with its most common genes and DNA. The V and J calls were not made by the authors but by TCRdb's processing. The sample table records 75,000 to 100,000 distinct CDR3 sequences; 14% to 15% of these occur just once. The top ten hold about 5.5% of the sample.

The germline V gene sets CDR1 to SGHDT and CDR2 to YYEEEE. The junction shows trimming of 2 bases on V and 6 bases on J, and the gene matches do not reach 4 bases of it. Inclusive of the bounding cysteine and phenylalanine, the CDR3 is 13 residues long. Only the CDR3 DNA stays, 39 bases, in frame from base 1. Here is what the overall study found, with its caveats: VDJdb matching was skewed toward anti-spike CD8 responses and likely underestimated virus-specific expansions, missing private and CD4 specificities.

A case-control design nested within a healthcare worker cohort in London, UK, was used, with weekly nasopharyngeal swab PCR tests and blood sampling performed. Healthcare workers were recruited during the week of the UK lockdown, between 23 and 31 March 2020, and followed weekly for up to 16 weeks. Here the chain combines TRBV5-6 and TRBJ2-7; TRBD2 matches 8 bases in the middle. Sequenced sample: whole blood. This receptor was taken from an adult who was a healthcare worker with PCR-confirmed SARS-CoV-2 infection or an uninfected control (not recorded which). The base sequence is TGTGCCAGCAGCTTCGGGACTAGTGTCGAGCAGTACTTC. Translation gives CASSFGTSVEQYF. With the portions outside the CDR3 filled from the reference TRBV5-6 and TRBJ2-7 genes, the complete variable region becomes DAGVTQSPTHLIKTRGQQVTLRCSPKSGHDTVSWYQQALGQGPQFIFQYYEEEERQRGNFPDRFSGHQFPNYSSELNVNALLLGDSALYLCASSFGTSVEQYFGPGTRLTVT.